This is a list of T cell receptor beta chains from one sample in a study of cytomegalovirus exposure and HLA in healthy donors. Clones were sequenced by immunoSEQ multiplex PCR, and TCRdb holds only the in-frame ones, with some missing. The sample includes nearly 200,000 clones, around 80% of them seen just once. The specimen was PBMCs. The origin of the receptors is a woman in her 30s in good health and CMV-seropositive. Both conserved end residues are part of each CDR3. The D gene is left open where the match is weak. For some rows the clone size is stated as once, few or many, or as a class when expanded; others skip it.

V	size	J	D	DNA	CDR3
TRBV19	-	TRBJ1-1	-	TGTGCCAGTAGTATACGGCCAGGGGTAGAGAACACTGAAGCTTTCTTT	CASSIRPGVENTEAFF
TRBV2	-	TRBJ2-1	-	TGTGCCAGCAGGAGTCAGATGACGGGGGTTGAGCAGTTCTTC	CASRSQMTGVEQFF
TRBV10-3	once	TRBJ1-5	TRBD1	TGTGCCATCGGGACAGACCCTCGCCAGCCCCAGCATTTT	CAIGTDPRQPQHF
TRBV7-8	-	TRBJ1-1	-	TGTGCCAGCAGCTCCGGTACAGCGAACACTGAAGCTTTCTTT	CASSSGTANTEAFF
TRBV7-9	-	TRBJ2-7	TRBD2	TGTGCCAGCAGCTTCGGGACTAGCGGGAGCTACGAGCAGTACTTC	CASSFGTSGSYEQYF
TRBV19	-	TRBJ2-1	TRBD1	TGTGCCACCTATACAGGGGACAATGAGCAGTTCTTC	CATYTGDNEQFF
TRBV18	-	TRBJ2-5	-	TGTGCCAGCTCACCACCGGTGGCCGCTCAAGAGACCCAGTACTTC	CASSPPVAAQETQYF
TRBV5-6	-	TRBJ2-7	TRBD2	TGTGCCAGCAGCCAACTGGGACTAGCGATTTACGAGCAGTACTTC	CASSQLGLAIYEQYF
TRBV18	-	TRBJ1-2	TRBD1	TGTGCCAGCTCACCGGGACAGGATCCCTATGGCTACACCTTC	CASSPGQDPYGYTF
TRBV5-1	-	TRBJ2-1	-	TGCGCCAGCAGCTCGGGGTTGAGCGGTTACAATGAGCAGTTCTTC	CASSSGLSGYNEQFF
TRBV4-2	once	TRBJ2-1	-	TGTGCCAGCGGCCGGGGCCTCTCCTACAATGAGCAGTTCTTC	CASGRGLSYNEQFF
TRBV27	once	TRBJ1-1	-	TGTGCCAGCAGTCTGACAGGGAACACTGAAGCTTTCTTT	CASSLTGNTEAFF
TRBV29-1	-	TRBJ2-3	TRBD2	TGCAGCGTTGTCCTAGCGGGAGGAAGAGATACGCAGTATTTT	CSVVLAGGRDTQYF
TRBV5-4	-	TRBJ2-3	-	TGTGCCAGCAGCTTGGTCGGAGTAAGCACAGATACGCAGTATTTT	CASSLVGVSTDTQYF
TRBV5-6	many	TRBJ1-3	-	TGTGCCAGCAGCTTGTATAGGACAGAGGGTGGAAACACCATATATTTT	CASSLYRTEGGNTIYF
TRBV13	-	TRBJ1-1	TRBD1	TGTGCCAGCAGCTTCCAGACAGGGTGGACTGAAGCTTTCTTT	CASSFQTGWTEAFF
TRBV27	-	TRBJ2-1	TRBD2	TGTGCCAGCAGTCTAAAGAGGGGCGGGGGGGCGCGCAATCCCTACAATGAGCAGTTCTTC	CASSLKRGGGARNPYNEQFF
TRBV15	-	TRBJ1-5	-	TGTGCCACCAGTCCCGTTGGAGGCAATCAGCCCCAGCATTTT	CATSPVGGNQPQHF
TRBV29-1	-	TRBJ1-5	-	TGCAGCGTTGCACCAGGGGTAAATCAGCCCCAGCATTTT	CSVAPGVNQPQHF
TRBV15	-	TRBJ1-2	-	TGTGCCACCAGCAGAGATAATTCCCACTCGACCTTC	CATSRDNSHSTF
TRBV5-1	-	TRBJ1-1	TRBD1	TGCGCCAGCAGCCCGGGACAGCCAACCGAAGCTTTCTTT	CASSPGQPTEAFF
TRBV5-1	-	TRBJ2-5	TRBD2	TGCGCCAGCAGCCAGACTAGCGGGGCCCCTACCCAGTACTTC	CASSQTSGAPTQYF
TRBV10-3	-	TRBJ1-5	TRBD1	TGTGCCATCAGTGCCAACCGGGACAGAGAGCCCCAGCATTTT	CAISANRDREPQHF
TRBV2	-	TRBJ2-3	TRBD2	TGTGCCAGCAGTGCCAGCGGGAGTGGGTCAGATACGCAGTATTTT	CASSASGSGSDTQYF
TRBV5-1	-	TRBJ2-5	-	TGCGCCAGCAGCTCTGGGAGTCAAGAGACCCAGTACTTC	CASSSGSQETQYF
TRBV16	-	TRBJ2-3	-	TGTGCCAGCAGCCAATCTAGGGGCAGTAGCACAGATACGCAGTATTTT	CASSQSRGSSTDTQYF
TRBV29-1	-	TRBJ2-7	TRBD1	TGCAGCGTTGTCGGGCAGGGGGCCTCCGAGCAGTACTTC	CSVVGQGASEQYF
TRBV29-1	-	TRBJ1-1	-	TGCAGCGTTACTGTGGGCCGTGAAGCTTTCTTT	CSVTVGREAFF
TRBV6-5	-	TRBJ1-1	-	TGTGCCAGCAGTTACTCCGCGGACACTGAAGCTTTCTTT	CASSYSADTEAFF
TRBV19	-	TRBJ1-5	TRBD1	TGTGCCAGTAGTAGGGCAGGGGGCGGTCAGCCCCAGCATTTT	CASSRAGGGQPQHF
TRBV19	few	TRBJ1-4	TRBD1	TGTGCCAGTAGCCCTCCAACCGGGACAGGTGAAAAACTGTTTTTT	CASSPPTGTGEKLFF
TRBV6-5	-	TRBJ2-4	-	TGTGCCAGCGCCCCCGGGATAGCCAAAAACATTCAGTACTTC	CASAPGIAKNIQYF
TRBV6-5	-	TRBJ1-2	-	TGTGCCAGCAGTGCAGGGATTACTAACTATGGCTACACCTTC	CASSAGITNYGYTF
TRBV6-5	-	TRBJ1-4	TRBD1	TGTGCCAGCAGCAGAACCGGGACAGGGAATGAAAAACTGTTTTTT	CASSRTGTGNEKLFF
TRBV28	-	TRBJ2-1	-	TGTGCCAGCAGTTTACAACGGGAAGAGCAGTTCTTC	CASSLQREEQFF
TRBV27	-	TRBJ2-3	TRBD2	TGTGCCAGCAGTCCCTGGACTAGCGGGAACACAGATACGCAGTATTTT	CASSPWTSGNTDTQYF
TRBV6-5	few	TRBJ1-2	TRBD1	TGTGCCAGCAGGGGGGGACAGGGGGACCCCTATGGCTACACCTTC	CASRGGQGDPYGYTF
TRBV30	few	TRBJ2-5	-	TGTGCCTGGAGGAGTACAGGCCAAGAGACCCAGTACTTC	CAWRSTGQETQYF
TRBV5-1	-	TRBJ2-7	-	TGCGCCAGCAGCTTGGCCCGGACGGGGGACGAGCAGTACTTC	CASSLARTGDEQYF
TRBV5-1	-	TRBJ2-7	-	TGCGCCAGCAGCTCAGGGGGGAATTCCTACGAGCAGTACTTC	CASSSGGNSYEQYF
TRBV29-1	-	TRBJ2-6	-	TGCAGCGTACACAACTCTGGGGCCAACGTCCTGACTTTC	CSVHNSGANVLTF
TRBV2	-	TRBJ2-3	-	TGTGCCAGCAGTACAGGAGGGACGCAGTATTTT	CASSTGGTQYF
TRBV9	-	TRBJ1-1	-	TGTGCCAGCAGCGTAGGTTTCGCGGGGGCCCTTTCGGACACTGAAGCTTTCTTT	CASSVGFAGALSDTEAFF
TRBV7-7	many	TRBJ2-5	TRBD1	TGTGCTAGCAGCTTACAGGGGGCGGAGACCCAGTACTTC	CASSLQGAETQYF
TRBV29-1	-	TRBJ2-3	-	TGCAGCGTTGATACAGGGACCACAGATACGCAGTATTTT	CSVDTGTTDTQYF
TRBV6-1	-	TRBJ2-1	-	TGTGCCAGCAGCGCAATAAGCGGGTCCTACAATGAGCAGTTCTTC	CASSAISGSYNEQFF
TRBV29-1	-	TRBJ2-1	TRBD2	TGCAGCGTTGGGGCGGGAGGTGAGCAGTTCTTC	CSVGAGGEQFF
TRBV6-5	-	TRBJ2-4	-	TGTGCCAGCAGTAGAGTACTAGCCAAAAACATTCAGTACTTC	CASSRVLAKNIQYF
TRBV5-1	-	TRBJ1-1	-	TGCGCCAGCAGCTTGACAGGGTTTTCGGCTTTCTTT	CASSLTGFSAFF
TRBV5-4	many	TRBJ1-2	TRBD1	TGTGCCAGCAGCCACGCAGGGGACAGGGGGCGCGGTGGCTACACCTTC	CASSHAGDRGRGGYTF
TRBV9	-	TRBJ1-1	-	TGTGCCAGCAGCGTAGGACCCCCCTCGACTATTTTAGGTGAAGCTTTCTTT	CASSVGPPSTILGEAFF
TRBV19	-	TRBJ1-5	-	TGTGCCAGTACCCAGGAGGGGTTTCGGCCCCAGCATTTT	CASTQEGFRPQHF
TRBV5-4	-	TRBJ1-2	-	TGTGCCAGCACCCCGGGGGAGGGTTTCGGGTATGGCTACACCTTC	CASTPGEGFGYGYTF
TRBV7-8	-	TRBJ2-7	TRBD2	TGTGCCAGCAGCGTTGGACTAGCGGGCTTCTACGAGCAGTACTTC	CASSVGLAGFYEQYF
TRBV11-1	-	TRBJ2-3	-	TGTGCCAGCAGCTGCCCTTCAATAGCGGAGCACACAGATACGCAGTATTTT	CASSCPSIAEHTDTQYF
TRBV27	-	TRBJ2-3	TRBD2	TGTGCCAGCAGTTTACGGCGGGGGGGGGATACGCAGTATTTT	CASSLRRGGDTQYF
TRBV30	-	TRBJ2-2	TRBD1	TGTGCCTGGAATAGGGACAGGGGTGTAACCGGGGAGCTGTTTTTT	CAWNRDRGVTGELFF
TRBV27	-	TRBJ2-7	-	TGTGCCAGCAGTTTATCAGGGAGCTCCTACGAGCAGTACTTC	CASSLSGSSYEQYF